The 6 T cell receptor beta chains listed next were all sequenced from one sample in a study of patients and donors after allogeneic stem cell transplantation. Each CDR3 protein is one row after TCRdb ran MiXCR on the RT-PCR reads. The sample gives some 230,000 distinct CDR3 sequences, 12% to 15% of which show up once; under 14% is in the top ten. Sequencing input: blood, either unsorted or a sorted T cell fraction (not recorded which). The source of these receptors is a human donor who was either an allogeneic HSCT recipient or a stem cell or donor lymphocyte infusion donor (not recorded which). It is not recorded whose cells these are; they may come from a transplant donor.

This clonotype has only a few counts. V is TRBV20-1 and J is TRBJ1-4; 9 nucleotides align to TRBD1. This CDR3 is 14 amino acids long. Germline assignment: CDR1 DFQATT and CDR2 SNEGSKA (reference sequence). V trimming: 0 bases; J trimming: 9 bases; junction bases outside the gene matches: 5. CDR3 in amino acids: CSARDGGQGKKLFF. CDR3 bases: TGCAGTGCTAGAGATGGGGGACAGGGAAAAAAACTGTTTTTT.

The chain has TRBV6-1 and TRBJ2-3; a weak D match, TRBD2 (5 bases). The V gene's germline CDR1 is MNHNS and CDR2 SASEGT. The CDR3 is 13 residues long. V lost 4 bases and J 2 bases, leaving 7 bases between the germline ends. Here the CDR3 DNA reads TGTGCCAGCAGTGGGACTTACACAGATACGCAGTATTTT. Protein sequence: CASSGTYTDTQYF.

At least ten counts were recorded for this clonotype. This chain uses TRBV10-2 with TRBJ2-2, with 7 bases aligning to TRBD1. Germline values: CDR1 WSHSY, CDR2 SAAADI. This CDR3 has 16 amino acids. V shed 7 bases and J 0 bases; nucleotides not matched to a gene: 8. The CDR3 DNA is TGCGCCAGCAACGATCAGGGGGACCCGAACACCGGGGAGCTGTTTTTT. It is translated as CASNDQGDPNTGELFF.

V and J are TRBV24-1 and TRBJ2-1; 15 bases match TRBD2. CDR3 length: 15 amino acids. J gave up 15 bases and V 4 bases, and 9 bases lay outside the gene matches. Germline V lookup: CDR1 KGHDR, CDR2 SFDVKD. As DNA, the CDR3 is TGTGCCACCAGTGAAGTAGGACTAGCGGGAGGGCCTCTGTTCTTC. Amino acid sequence: CATSEVGLAGGPLFF.

The table lists this clonotype with a few counts. The chain combines TRBV7-2 with TRBJ1-1, with no clear D. The CDR3 consists of 13 residues. Looked up from germline, CDR1 is SGHTA and CDR2 is FQGNSA. The V end lost 5 bases, the J end lost 1 base, and 8 bases lay between the germline ends. CDR3 residues: CASSRAWNTEAFF. As DNA, the CDR3 is TGTGCCAGCAGCAGGGCCTGGAACACTGAAGCTTTCTTT.

This clonotype was counted a few times. For the CDR3, the DNA is TGTGCCAGCAGCTTAATCAGGGATGTGCTGGCGGGCGAGCAGTACTTC. It translates to CASSLIRDVLAGEQYF. The genes are TRBV7-8 and TRBJ2-7; D possibly uses TRBD1 or TRBD2 (5 bases each). CDR3 length equals 16 residues. Germline assignment: CDR1 SGHVS and CDR2 FQNEAQ. V lost 2 bases and J 6 bases, leaving 20 bases between the germline ends.